The table lists the clone carrying this T cell receptor beta chain with a few counts. Original processing notes: Cell counts per sample came from amplifying reference gene primers. The repertoire was sequenced with immunoSEQ multiplex PCR; TCRdb's copy has only in-frame clones and lacks some. V and J calls and clone size follow that table, whereas D and trimming were derived from the DNA. The sample includes 150,000 to 180,000 clones, roughly 80% seen only once; the top ten take 1.5% to 2%. These data are taken from a study of blood T cell repertoires in COVID-19. Overall study context: Samples taken during acute and convalescent COVID-19 were collected in the United States, Italy and Spain. T cells, B-cell-depleted T cells, or PBMCs supplied cDNA or gDNA.

The sample taken for sequencing was peripheral blood. This clonotype was obtained from a man older than 75 with acute or convalescent COVID-19.

CDR3 amino acids: CASRLGQGKDFSSYEQYV. DNA of the CDR3: TGTGCCAGTAGGCTGGGACAGGGGAAGGACTTCTCCTCCTACGAGCAGTACGTC. The V and J genes are TRBV19 and TRBJ2-7; 10 nucleotides line up with TRBD1. The J segment lost 0 bases and the V segment lost 6 bases, leaving 14 bases of the junction unmatched. Germline loops: CDR1 LNHDA, CDR2 SQIVND (reference sequence). CDR3 length: 18 residues.